This T cell receptor (beta chain) emerged from a study of CD8 T cells in Susac syndrome. The RNA input was about 0.5 to 1 ug, and it was reverse transcribed with random hexamers. TCRdb re-called the immunoSEQ multiplex PCR reads with MiXCR, one entry per CDR3 protein. The data hold approximately 200,000 distinct CDR3 sequences, with more than 90% observed a single time. This TCR derives from a human donor with multiple sclerosis. The sequenced sample consisted of CD4+ T cells from PBMCs.

CDR3 sequence (DNA): TGTGCCAGCAGCGTAACGACAGGCATCAATGAGCAGTTCTTC. Protein product: CASSVTTGINEQFF. The V and J genes are TRBV9 and TRBJ2-1; a possible D gene is TRBD1 (6 bases). The V gene's germline CDR1 is SGDLS and CDR2 YYNGEE. V lost 1 base, J lost 6 bases, and 11 bases lay in between. CDR3 length equals 14 residues.